The source of this T cell receptor (beta chain) is a study of radiotherapy plus CTLA-4 blockade in lung cancer. Findings and caveats of the study: Blood saw expansion of tumor-derived TCR clones after radiotherapy plus ipilimumab.

For this clone: Antigen specificity is unknown.

Profiling relied on immunoSEQ multiplex PCR, and the TCRdb table lists in-frame clones only, not all of them. Among some 73,000 clones listed, under 80% were seen once. This CDR3 comprises 14 residues. CDR1 MGHDK and CDR2 SYGVNS come from the germline V gene. Trimming took 3 bases from V and 5 from J, leaving 13 bases between them. V gene TRBV25-1 combines with J gene TRBJ1-1; tentative D call: TRBD1 (6 bases). The material sequenced was peripheral blood, taken from a patient treated with radiotherapy plus ipilimumab. The clonotype was recovered from a human donor with non-small cell lung cancer whose response to radiotherapy plus ipilimumab could not be evaluated. Some clones in this sample may be carry-over from other donors' samples. The CDR3 is CASSDTGGGTEAFF. CDR3 bases: TGTGCCAGCAGTGATACGGGGGGCGGGACTGAAGCTTTCTTT.